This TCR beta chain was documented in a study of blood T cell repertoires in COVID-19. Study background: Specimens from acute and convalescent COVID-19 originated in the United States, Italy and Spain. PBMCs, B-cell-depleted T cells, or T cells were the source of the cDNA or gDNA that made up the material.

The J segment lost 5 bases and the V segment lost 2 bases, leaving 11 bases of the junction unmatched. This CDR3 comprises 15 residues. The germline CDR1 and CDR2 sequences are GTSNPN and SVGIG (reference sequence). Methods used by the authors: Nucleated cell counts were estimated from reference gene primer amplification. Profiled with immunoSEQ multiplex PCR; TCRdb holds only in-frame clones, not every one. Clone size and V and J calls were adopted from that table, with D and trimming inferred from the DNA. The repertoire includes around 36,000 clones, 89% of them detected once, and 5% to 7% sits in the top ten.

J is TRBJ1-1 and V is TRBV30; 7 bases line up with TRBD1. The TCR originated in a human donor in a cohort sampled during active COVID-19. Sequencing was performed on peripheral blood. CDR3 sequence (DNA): TGTGCCTGGAGTCCCCTCGTCAGGGGGTATACTGAAGCTTTCTTT. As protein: CAWSPLVRGYTEAFF.